This entry concerns a single TCR beta chain. TCRdb's copy holds only in-frame clones and misses some; the assay was immunoSEQ multiplex PCR. The repertoire holds about 150,000 clones, with more than 85% as singletons. This sample was included in a study of control samples from healthy donors and cancer patients. Germline-derived CDR1 and CDR2 are KGHSH and LQKENI. The CDR3 runs to 16 residues. V shed 4 bases and J shed 2 bases, with 12 bases lying between them. Sequencing input: blood. The chain is built from TRBV18 and TRBJ2-6, with D perhaps TRBD2 (6 bases). The TCR originated in a man in his late teens or twenties in good health. CDR3 sequence reads: CASSLIREAGANVLTF. CDR3 nucleotide sequence: TGTGCCAGCTCACTAATCAGGGAGGCTGGGGCCAACGTCCTGACTTTC.